These 28 T cell receptor beta chains share one sample of origin, sequenced in a study of cytomegalovirus exposure and HLA in healthy donors. 13 Jbeta primers and 60 Vbeta primers were used for the PCR. Sequencing was performed with immunoSEQ multiplex PCR; in TCRdb, only in-frame clones are kept and a portion is missing. The sample contains approximately 150,000 clones, around three quarters of which appear only once. Material for sequencing was PBMCs. The origin of the receptors is a man between 35 and 55 years old in good health and CMV-seropositive.

The genes are TRBV5-4 and TRBJ2-5; the D is unclear. This CDR3 has 13 residues. Germline V gives CDR1 SGHNT, CDR2 YYREEE (reference sequence). V lost 0 bases and J lost 3, with 6 bases in between. As DNA, the CDR3 is TGTGCCAGCAGCTTGGTTCCGGAAGAGACCCAGTACTTC. Protein: CASSLVPEETQYF.

This clone has more than one count but fewer than ten. An end of the junction differs from the germline gene, which may be a read error. This rearrangement joins TRBV7-9 to TRBJ2-7; tentative D call: TRBD2 (6 bases). Looked up from germline, CDR1 is SEHNR and CDR2 is FQNEAQ (reference sequence). The CDR3 is 13 amino acids. This CDR3 is CSSSLEGGPEQYF. The CDR3 nucleotides are TGTTCCAGCAGCTTAGAAGGAGGGCCCGAGCAGTACTTC.

This chain uses TRBV9 with TRBJ2-5; TRBD1 or TRBD2 may be the D gene (5 bases each). The DNA matches TRBJ2-7 better at its end, which makes the J call doubtful. The CDR3 is 15 amino acids. The germline CDR1 and CDR2 sequences are SGDLS and YYNGEE. As DNA, the CDR3 is TGTGCCAGCAGCGTAGGGGACGTAGGGCGGGACGAGCAGTACTTC. Encoded protein: CASSVGDVGRDEQYF.

In this sample, this clone turned up a few times. The chain has TRBV18 and TRBJ1-4; D call uncertain. The germline gives CDR1 KGHSH, CDR2 LQKENI. The CDR3 has 12 amino acids. The germline V and J ends were trimmed by 6 bases and 13 bases, with 15 bases remaining between them. In DNA form, the CDR3 reads TGTGCCAGCTCCCCCGGGGTCGAGGGACTGTTTTTT. The encoded protein is CASSPGVEGLFF.

The rearrangement joins TRBV7-8 to TRBJ1-3; possible D gene TRBD1, 5 bases. Germline V gene sequence: CDR1 SGHVS, CDR2 FQNEAQ. The CDR3 loop spans 15 amino acids. V lost 5 bases and J 4 bases, leaving 15 bases between the germline ends. The CDR3 region has the DNA TGTGCCAGCAGCAAGAACAGGATACACGGAAACACCATATATTTT. Its translation: CASSKNRIHGNTIYF. Based on the CDR3 plus reference TRBV7-8 and TRBJ1-3, the full variable domain is GAGVSQSPRYKVAKRGQDVALRCDPISGHVSLFWYQQALGQGPEFLTYFQNEAQLDKSGLPSDRFFAERPEGSVSTLKIQRTQQEDSAVYLCASSKNRIHGNTIYFGEGSWLTVV.

The rearrangement links TRBV27 to TRBJ2-1; D is perhaps TRBD1 (5 bases). V gave up 5 bases and J gave up 3 bases, with 14 bases separating them. The CDR3 runs 15 residues. The germline CDR1 and CDR2 sequences are MNHEY and SMNVEV (reference sequence). The CDR3 DNA sequence: TGTGCCAGCAGTGCCATAACAGGATACTACAATGAGCAGTTCTTC. Translated, it gives CASSAITGYYNEQFF.

J is TRBJ2-1 and V is TRBV7-9; D is perhaps TRBD2 (5 bases). The CDR3 loop spans 13 amino acids. Germline V gene sequence: CDR1 SEHNR, CDR2 FQNEAQ (reference sequence). V lost 2 bases to trimming and J lost 6 bases, with 8 bases between them. CDR3 DNA: TGTGCCAGCAGCTTATACGGAGGCAATGAGCAGTTCTTC. As protein: CASSLYGGNEQFF.

The rearrangement joins TRBV5-1 to TRBJ1-1, with 7 bases lining up with TRBD1. With V trimmed by 7 bases and J by 2 bases, 8 bases remained unmatched. This CDR3 comprises 14 residues. The germline V gene has CDR1 SGHRS and CDR2 YFSETQ. The CDR3 reads CASGLQGPNTEAFF. DNA of the CDR3: TGCGCCAGCGGCCTACAGGGGCCCAACACTGAAGCTTTCTTT.

The chain joins TRBV7-3 to TRBJ2-3; 8 bases align to TRBD2. With 1 base clipped from V and 1 base from J, the junction kept 4 bases outside the gene matches. The CDR3 extends over 16 amino acids. CDR1 and CDR2 from the germline V gene are SGHTA and FQGTGA. CDR3 region: CASSLSSGSGTDTQYF. DNA of the CDR3: TGTGCCAGCAGCTTAAGCAGCGGGAGTGGCACAGATACGCAGTATTTT.

The V and J genes are TRBV7-8 and TRBJ2-3; D unclear. In germline, CDR1 is SGHVS, CDR2 FQNEAQ. The CDR3 consists of 14 residues. With 3 bases removed from V and 3 bases from J, the gap between germline ends came to 10 bases. CDR3 sequence: CASSFRQATDTQYF. As DNA, the CDR3 is TGTGCCAGCAGCTTTCGTCAAGCTACAGATACGCAGTATTTT.

The CDR3 nucleotides are TGCGCCAGCAGCCAAGATAGTCCGGAGCTCTATGGCTACACCTTC. Its protein product is CASSQDSPELYGYTF. The chain carries TRBV4-3 and TRBJ1-2, with unresolved D. This CDR3 region has 15 residues. Germline V gives CDR1 LGHNA, CDR2 YSLEER. V was shortened by 0 bases and J by 4 bases, with 12 bases between the two germline ends.

The chain employs TRBV1 and TRBJ1-2; the DNA was not compared with TRBD1, the D call given in the table. TRBV1 is a pseudogene locus. The CDR3 loop spans 17 amino acids. The CDR3 bases are TGCACCAGCAGCCACCCGCTAGTAGGGGGAGATATCTATGGCTACACCTTC. It yields the protein CTSSHPLVGGDIYGYTF.

The gene calls are TRBV28 and TRBJ2-1; a weak D match, TRBD2 (6 bases). The germline V gene encodes CDR1 MDHEN and CDR2 SYDVKM. The CDR3 totals 13 residues. Trimming removed 6 bases from V and 1 base from J, with 7 bases in between. The CDR3 protein is CASRGGSYNEQFF. The CDR3 DNA is TGTGCCAGCAGGGGGGGTTCCTACAATGAGCAGTTCTTC.

Regarding this clone: One end of the junction varies from germline; a read error may be responsible. The genes are TRBV5-1 and TRBJ2-4; 7 bases fit TRBD1. Germline V gene sequence: CDR1 SGHRS, CDR2 YFSETQ. The CDR3 is 13 residues long. In DNA, the CDR3 is TGCGCCAGCAACTGGGACAGTCAAAACAGTCAGTACTTC. It encodes CASNWDSQNSQYF.

V and J are TRBV27 and TRBJ2-7, with 7 bases lining up with TRBD2. CDR1 is MNHEY, CDR2 SMNVEV, per germline (reference sequence). J lost 2 bases, V lost 8 bases, and 9 bases had no gene match. CDR3 length: 14 amino acids. Here the CDR3 reads CASPVWGGTYEQYF. Here the CDR3 DNA reads TGTGCCAGCCCCGTTTGGGGGGGTACCTACGAGCAGTACTTC.

The rearrangement joins TRBV23-1 to TRBJ2-7; 8 bases are a match to TRBD1. TRBV23-1 is an ORF, and what it does is uncertain. The J segment lost 5 bases and the V segment lost 11 bases, leaving 20 bases of the junction unmatched. The CDR3 extends over 16 amino acids. The DNA of the CDR3 is TGCGCCTCCCCTCCGACAGGGGACCCCTCCGACCACGAGCAGTACTTC. Translated: CASPPTGDPSDHEQYF.

This chain links TRBV7-2 with TRBJ1-2; D is undetermined. Trimming removed 2 bases at V and 4 bases at J, with 14 bases between. The CDR3 loop spans 15 amino acids. Germline-derived CDR1 and CDR2 are SGHTA and FQGNSA. CDR3 sequence (DNA): TGTGCCAGCAGCTTAAGCCGGAGCTATGGCTATGGCTACACCTTC. It is translated as CASSLSRSYGYGYTF.

This clone was counted between two and nine times. The J gene is TRBJ1-3, the V gene TRBV11-2; possibly TRBD1 for D (6 bases). Germline values: CDR1 SGHAT, CDR2 FQNNGV. V lost 5 bases and J 6 bases, leaving 14 bases between the germline ends. The CDR3 runs to 14 residues. This CDR3 reads CASSPLRGANTIYF. CDR3 nucleotide sequence: TGTGCCAGCAGCCCCCTCAGGGGAGCAAACACCATATATTTT.

A few counts support this clone. The genes are TRBV27 and TRBJ2-5; 10 bases match TRBD2. The V gene's germline CDR1 is MNHEY and CDR2 SMNVEV (reference sequence). V was pared by 6 bases and J by 4 bases, with 11 bases of the junction left unmatched. The CDR3 runs to 16 residues. CDR3: CASSRLLGLASETQYF. The DNA of the CDR3 is TGTGCCAGCAGCCGACTCTTGGGACTAGCGTCAGAGACCCAGTACTTC.

The rearrangement links TRBV4-1 to TRBJ1-5; D call uncertain. Germline V gives CDR1 MGHRA, CDR2 YSYEKL. Deletions cut 0 bases from V and 0 bases from J, with 6 bases between. The CDR3 covers 15 residues. This CDR3 reads CASSQDRGSNQPQHF. The CDR3 DNA follows: TGCGCCAGCAGCCAAGACCGGGGTAGCAATCAGCCCCAGCATTTT.

The chain links TRBV7-9 to TRBJ2-2; D perhaps matches TRBD1 (6 bases). Trimming left V 6 bases short and J 5 bases short, with 10 bases between. Germline assignment: CDR1 SEHNR and CDR2 FQNEAQ (reference sequence). The CDR3 sequence is 13 residues long. The CDR3 spells CASSSGETGELFF. The CDR3 DNA is TGTGCCAGCAGTTCAGGGGAAACCGGGGAGCTGTTTTTT.

The CDR3 DNA sequence: TGTGCCAGCAGCTTTTCCCCCGTTGACAGGGCCTATAGCAATCAGCCCCAGCATTTT. This translates into CASSFSPVDRAYSNQPQHF. This chain uses TRBV7-9 with TRBJ1-5; 7 nucleotides line up with TRBD1. Germline V gene sequence: CDR1 SEHNR, CDR2 FQNEAQ (reference sequence). V was clipped by 3 bases and J by 0 bases; unmatched bases: 14. CDR3 length: 19 amino acids.

The chain couples TRBV7-2 to TRBJ2-5; TRBD2 matches at 8 bases. Losses at the gene ends were 3 bases for V and 3 bases for J; bases not matched to a gene: 3. Germline V CDR1 and CDR2: SGHTA, FQGNSA. CDR3 length: 14 residues. The CDR3 loop is CASSFTSGKETQYF. The CDR3, as DNA: TGTGCCAGCAGCTTCACTAGCGGTAAAGAGACCCAGTACTTC.

This sequence joins TRBV5-1 and TRBJ2-5; no clear D. V was shortened by 4 bases and J by 2 bases, with 12 bases between the two germline ends. The CDR3 totals 14 residues. CDR1 is SGHRS and CDR2 is YFSETQ in the germline V gene. The CDR3 spells CASSIQNLQETQYF. The CDR3 nucleotides are TGCGCCAGCAGCATACAGAATCTTCAAGAGACCCAGTACTTC.

The CDR3 here is CASSLELAGASDTQYF. CDR3 coding DNA: TGCGCCAGCAGCTTGGAACTAGCGGGAGCCTCAGATACGCAGTATTTT. The chain carries TRBV5-1 and TRBJ2-3; 11 nucleotides line up with TRBD2. V trimming: 0 bases; J trimming: 4 bases; junction bases outside the gene matches: 4. The CDR3 has 16 residues. Germline CDR1 SGHRS, CDR2 YFSETQ.

This chain links TRBV7-9 with TRBJ2-1; 13 nucleotides match TRBD2. CDR3 size: 19 residues. The junction had 7 bases not matched to a gene; V was cut back by 2 bases and J by 0 bases. CDR1 and CDR2 from the germline V gene are SEHNR and FQNEAQ (reference sequence). CDR3 bases: TGTGCCAGCAGCTTACTCATGGGGACTAGCGGGGCCTCCTACAATGAGCAGTTCTTC. Translation: CASSLLMGTSGASYNEQFF. The full variable domain, completed using reference TRBV7-9 and TRBJ2-1, is DTGVSQNPRHKITKRGQNVTFRCDPISEHNRLYWYRQTLGQGPEFLTYFQNEAQLEKSRLLSDRFSAERPKGSFSTLEIQRTEQGDSAMYLCASSLLMGTSGASYNEQFFGPGTRLTVL.

The rearrangement links TRBV6-5 to TRBJ2-6; no reliable D call. The CDR3 is 15 amino acids. Germline values: CDR1 MNHEY, CDR2 SVGAGI. Trimming pared 2 bases from V and 0 bases from J, leaving 5 bases between. The CDR3 loop reads CASSYDISGANVLTF. The CDR3 nucleotides read TGTGCCAGCAGTTACGACATCTCTGGGGCCAACGTCCTGACTTTC.

The chain has TRBV7-2 and TRBJ2-1; 7 nucleotides match TRBD2. Germline values: CDR1 SGHTA, CDR2 FQGNSA. The V gene end was trimmed by 4 bases and the J gene end by 4 bases; junction bases not matched to a gene: 4. The CDR3 runs 14 residues. This CDR3 reads CASSSISGYNEQFF. CDR3 coding DNA: TGTGCCAGCAGCTCCATTAGCGGGTACAATGAGCAGTTCTTC.